A selection of T cell receptor beta chains follows, all from one sample in a study of T cell responses to AZD1222 COVID-19 vaccine. Sequencing was performed with immunoSEQ multiplex PCR; in TCRdb, only in-frame clones are kept and a portion is missing. The sample includes about 150,000 clones, about nine tenths of them seen just once. The sample consisted of peripheral blood, taken on day 0 of AZD1222 vaccination. These receptors were taken from an adult in good health. Each CDR3 is given with its conserved first and last residue. The D gene is left open where the match is weak. Clone size is stated in some rows and not others, as once, few, many or a class when expanded.

J gene,V gene,D gene,clone size,CDR3 DNA,CDR3 protein
TRBJ1-2,TRBV7-2,NA,NA,TGTGCCAGCAGCCCACAGGGTAACTCGTATGGCTACACCTTC,CASSPQGNSYGYTF
TRBJ2-7,TRBV2,NA,NA,TGTGCCAGCAGTGGAGCCCGCTGGCCCTACGAGCAGTACTTC,CASSGARWPYEQYF
TRBJ2-7,TRBV4-3,TRBD2,NA,TGCGCCAGCAGCCAAGGCCTAGCGGGAGCCTACGAGCAGTACTTC,CASSQGLAGAYEQYF
TRBJ1-6,TRBV3-1/TRBV3-2,TRBD1,NA,TGTGCCAGCAGCCAACGGGACAGCAATTCACCCCTCCACTTT,CASSQRDSNSPLHF
TRBJ1-1,TRBV5-1,NA,NA,TGCGCCAGCAGCTTGGAAATCAGACAGAACACTGAAGCTTTCTTT,CASSLEIRQNTEAFF
TRBJ2-1,TRBV6-4,TRBD1,NA,TGTGCCTGCTGTGACGGGACAGGGGGGGGAAATGAGCAGTTCTTC,CACCDGTGGGNEQFF
TRBJ1-2,TRBV28,TRBD1,NA,TGTGCCAGCAGCGTACAGGGGTCATATGGCTACACCTTC,CASSVQGSYGYTF
TRBJ1-1,TRBV28,NA,NA,TGTGCCAGCAGTCAGATGGGGAACACTGAAGCTTTCTTT,CASSQMGNTEAFF
TRBJ2-7,TRBV5-4,NA,NA,TGTGCCAGCAGCTCGGAGGACACCTGGGACGAGCAGTACTTC,CASSSEDTWDEQYF
TRBJ2-2,TRBV3-1/TRBV3-2,NA,few,TGTGCCAGCGAACTAGCCTCCACCGGGGAGCTGTTTTTT,CASELASTGELFF
TRBJ1-1,TRBV6-5,NA,NA,TGTGCCAGCAGTTACGGGCGGGGGGCGCGGACTGAAGCTTTCTTT,CASSYGRGARTEAFF
TRBJ1-1,TRBV19,TRBD1,NA,TGTGCCAGTAGTATTCGGACAGGGAACACTGAAGCTTTCTTT,CASSIRTGNTEAFF
TRBJ2-2,TRBV11-2,TRBD2,NA,TGTGCCAGCAGCTTCTCCGGGAGCGGGATCGGGGAGCTGTTTTTT,CASSFSGSGIGELFF
TRBJ1-5,TRBV7-2,NA,NA,TGTGCCAGCAGCTCCGACATTTATAGCAATCAGCCCCAGCATTTT,CASSSDIYSNQPQHF
TRBJ1-5,TRBV4-3,NA,NA,TGCGCCAGCAGCCAAGACGGACAGAGCAATCAGCCCCAGCATTTT,CASSQDGQSNQPQHF
TRBJ2-7,TRBV19,TRBD2,few,TGTGCCAGTAGTATTCAGCGGGGCTCCTACGAGCAGTACTTC,CASSIQRGSYEQYF
TRBJ1-4,TRBV6-5,NA,NA,TGTGCCAGCAGTAGGGCAACTAATGAAAAACTGTTTTTT,CASSRATNEKLFF
TRBJ2-5,TRBV28,TRBD1,NA,TGTGCCAGCAGGGAGGACAGGCAGGGGTACCAAGAGACCCAGTACTTC,CASREDRQGYQETQYF
TRBJ2-2,TRBV19,NA,NA,TGTGCCAGTAGGCCAGGACACACGCTCGGCACCGGGGAGCTGTTTTTT,CASRPGHTLGTGELFF
TRBJ2-7,TRBV19,NA,NA,TGTGCCAGTAGTCTTTCGGGACCGTACTACGAGCAGTACTTC,CASSLSGPYYEQYF
TRBJ2-1,TRBV7-8,TRBD2,once,TGTGCCAGCAGCTTTTTAGCGGGAGGAGGGAGTTACAATGAGCAGTTCTTC,CASSFLAGGGSYNEQFF
TRBJ2-5,TRBV24-1,NA,NA,TGTGCCACCAGCACCAAGACAGGATTAGTACAAGAGACCCAGTACTTC,CATSTKTGLVQETQYF
TRBJ2-1,TRBV25-1,NA,NA,TGTGCCAGCAGTGAATCTGGGGGATACTACAATGAGCAGTTCTTC,CASSESGGYYNEQFF
TRBJ1-5,TRBV19,NA,NA,TGTGCCAGTAGTATAGGGGGTCAGCCCCAGCATTTT,CASSIGGQPQHF
TRBJ2-7,TRBV30,TRBD1,once,TGTGCCTGTCGGGACAGGGCGCTGGAGCAGTACTTC,CACRDRALEQYF
TRBJ2-7,TRBV11-2,NA,few,TGTGCCAGCAGCTTAGATAGCGTGAGTACCTACGAGCAGTACTTC,CASSLDSVSTYEQYF
TRBJ1-1,TRBV28,NA,NA,TGTGCCAGCAGTCTGCGGGGCACTGAAGCTTTCTTT,CASSLRGTEAFF